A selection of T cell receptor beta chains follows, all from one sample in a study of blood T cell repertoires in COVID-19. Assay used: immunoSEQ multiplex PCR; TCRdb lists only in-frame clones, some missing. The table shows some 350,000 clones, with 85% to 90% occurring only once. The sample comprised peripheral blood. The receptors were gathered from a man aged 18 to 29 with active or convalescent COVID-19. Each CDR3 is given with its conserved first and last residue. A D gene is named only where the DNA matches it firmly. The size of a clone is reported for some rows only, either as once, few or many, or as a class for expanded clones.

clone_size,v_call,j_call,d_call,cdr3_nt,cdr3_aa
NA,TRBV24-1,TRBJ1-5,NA,TGTGCCACCAACGAAAGGGCAGGGCAGCCCCAGCATTTT,CATNERAGQPQHF
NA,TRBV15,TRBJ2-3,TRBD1,TGTGCCACCAGCACGGACAGGGCCTCAATAACAGATACGCAGTATTTT,CATSTDRASITDTQYF
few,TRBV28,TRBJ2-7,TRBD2,TGTGCCAGCAGTCGAACTAGCGGGAGTTCCTACGAGCAGTACTTC,CASSRTSGSSYEQYF
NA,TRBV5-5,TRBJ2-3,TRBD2,TGTGCCAGCAGCTCTCTAGCGGAAACACCTTTGACGCAGTATTTT,CASSSLAETPLTQYF
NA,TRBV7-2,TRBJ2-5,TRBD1,TGTGCCAGCAGAGCTCGGACAGGGGTTATTGGAACCCAGTACTTC,CASRARTGVIGTQYF
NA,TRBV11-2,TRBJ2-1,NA,TGTGCCAGCAGTCGATTTGTGCGCGGGAACGGAGACAATGAGCAGTTCTTC,CASSRFVRGNGDNEQFF
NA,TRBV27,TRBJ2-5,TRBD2,TGTGCCAGCAGTCCCCCGTTTCCTAGCGGGAAAGAGACCCAGTACTTC,CASSPPFPSGKETQYF
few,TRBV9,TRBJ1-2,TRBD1,TGTGCCAGCAGCTCGGGACAGGATGGGGGCTATGGCTACACCTTC,CASSSGQDGGYGYTF
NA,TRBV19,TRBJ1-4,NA,TGTGCCAGTAGTATATTGGTCACAGGGATCGGTGAAAAACTGTTTTTT,CASSILVTGIGEKLFF
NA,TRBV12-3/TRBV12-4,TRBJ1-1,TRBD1,TGTGCCAGCAGGGACAGGGGAAACACTGAAGCTTTCTTT,CASRDRGNTEAFF
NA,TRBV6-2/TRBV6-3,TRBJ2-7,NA,TGTGCCAGCAGTTACAACGGGATTCTAGGGTACGAGCAGTACTTC,CASSYNGILGYEQYF
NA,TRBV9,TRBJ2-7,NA,TGTGCCAGCAGCCGAGGGCCTGCAACCTACGAGCAGTACTTC,CASSRGPATYEQYF
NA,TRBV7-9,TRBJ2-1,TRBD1,TGTGCCAGCAGCTTAGGGGGGACAGGCCACAATGAGCAGTTCTTC,CASSLGGTGHNEQFF
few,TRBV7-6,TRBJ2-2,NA,TGTGCCAGTCAACAGGGAGAAGATACCGGGGAGCTGTTTTTT,CASQQGEDTGELFF